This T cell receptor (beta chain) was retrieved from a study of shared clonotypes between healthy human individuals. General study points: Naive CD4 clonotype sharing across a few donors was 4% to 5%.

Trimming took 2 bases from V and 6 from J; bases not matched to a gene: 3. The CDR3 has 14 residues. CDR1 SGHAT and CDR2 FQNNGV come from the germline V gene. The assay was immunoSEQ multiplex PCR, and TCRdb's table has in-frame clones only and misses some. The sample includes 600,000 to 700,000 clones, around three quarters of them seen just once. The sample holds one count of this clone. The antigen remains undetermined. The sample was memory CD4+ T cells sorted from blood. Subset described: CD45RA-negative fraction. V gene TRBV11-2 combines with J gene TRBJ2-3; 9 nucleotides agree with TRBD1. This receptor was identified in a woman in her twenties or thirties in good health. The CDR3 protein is CASSLRDRGDTQYF. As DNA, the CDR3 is TGTGCCAGCAGCTTACGTGACAGGGGGGATACGCAGTATTTT.